This TCR beta chain was recorded in a study of cytomegalovirus exposure and HLA in healthy donors. Study-level background: There were 90 million to 140 million unique TCR beta sequences, drawn from about 190 million T cells, in an earlier analysis. Across around 400 genotyped donors, around 82% landed in the Caucasian-associated ancestry cluster.

Findings and caveats of the study: A previous analysis found most TCR beta V segments productive roughly 90% or roughly 30% of the time. Both high specificity and high sensitivity reportedly marked the classifier's diagnosis of cytomegalovirus status.

Notes on this clone: The target antigen is unknown.

With 60 Vbeta and 13 Jbeta primers, the PCR was carried out. Method: immunoSEQ multiplex PCR; TCRdb's copy keeps in-frame clones and lacks some. The sample yields around 65,000 clones, 60% to 65% seen once. V shed 5 bases and J 4 bases; nucleotides not matched to a gene: 11. The V gene's germline CDR1 is SEHNR and CDR2 FQNEAQ (reference sequence). CDR3 length: 17 residues. The source of this sequence is a man younger than 45 in good health and CMV-seronegative. The J gene is TRBJ1-3, the V gene TRBV7-9, with 10 bases that match TRBD1. The sequencing sample was made of PBMCs. CDR3: CASSRQGAKIGGNTIYF. The CDR3 DNA reads as TGTGCCAGCAGCCGACAGGGGGCGAAGATAGGAGGAAACACCATATATTTT. Full variable domain (rest looked up from reference TRBV7-9 and TRBJ1-3): DTGVSQNPRHKITKRGQNVTFRCDPISEHNRLYWYRQTLGQGPEFLTYFQNEAQLEKSRLLSDRFSAERPKGSFSTLEIQRTEQGDSAMYLCASSRQGAKIGGNTIYFGEGSWLTVV.